This is a list of T cell receptor beta chains from one sample in a study of identical twins. TCRdb re-analysed the 5' RACE reads in MiXCR, keeping a single row per CDR3 protein. The sample has under 1 million distinct CDR3 sequences, more than 9% seen once. Separately, the same data were catalogued under a study of yellow fever vaccine responses in identical twins.

Sequenced material: PBMCs. The receptor set was obtained from a woman under 30 in good health. Each CDR3 is given with its conserved first and last residue. A D gene is named only where the DNA matches it firmly. Where a row states a size, it is once, few, many or the class of an expanded clone; other rows omit it.

v_gene: TRBV11-2
j_gene: TRBJ2-5
abundance: few
d_gene: TRBD2
CDR3aa: CASRILAGGETQYF
CDR3nt: TGTGCCAGCAGGATCCTAGCGGGAGGAGAGACCCAGTACTTC

v_gene: TRBV15
j_gene: TRBJ2-1
abundance: NA
d_gene: TRBD2
CDR3aa: CATSKAGGYNEQFF
CDR3nt: TGTGCCACCAGCAAAGCGGGGGGCTACAATGAGCAGTTCTTC

v_gene: TRBV2
j_gene: TRBJ2-3
abundance: few
d_gene: NA
CDR3aa: CATQGRVTDTQYF
CDR3nt: TGTGCCACACAGGGAAGGGTCACAGATACGCAGTATTTT

v_gene: TRBV27
j_gene: TRBJ2-7
abundance: few
d_gene: TRBD2
CDR3aa: CASSLSLAGGEQYF
CDR3nt: TGTGCCAGCAGTTTAAGTCTAGCGGGAGGCGAGCAGTACTTC

v_gene: TRBV7-9
j_gene: TRBJ2-7
abundance: NA
d_gene: TRBD1
CDR3aa: CASSFGQATTYEQYF
CDR3nt: TGTGCCAGCAGCTTCGGACAGGCCACAACCTACGAGCAGTACTTC

v_gene: TRBV20-1
j_gene: TRBJ2-1
abundance: many
d_gene: TRBD2
CDR3aa: CSARVGSGGYNEQFF
CDR3nt: TGCAGTGCTAGAGTAGGCAGCGGGGGGTACAATGAGCAGTTCTTC

v_gene: TRBV28
j_gene: TRBJ1-1
abundance: few
d_gene: NA
CDR3aa: CASSSSRDTAEAFF
CDR3nt: TGTGCCAGCAGCTCAAGTAGAGACACAGCAGAAGCTTTCTTT

v_gene: TRBV5-1
j_gene: TRBJ1-2
abundance: few
d_gene: NA
CDR3aa: CASREGDNYGYTF
CDR3nt: TGCGCCAGCAGAGAGGGGGACAACTATGGCTACACCTTC

v_gene: TRBV20-1
j_gene: TRBJ2-2
abundance: NA
d_gene: NA
CDR3aa: CSARVASLPNTGELFF
CDR3nt: TGCAGTGCTAGAGTGGCTAGCCTACCGAACACCGGGGAGCTGTTTTTT

v_gene: TRBV7-4
j_gene: TRBJ2-4
abundance: few
d_gene: TRBD1
CDR3aa: CASNQGAALAKNIQYF
CDR3nt: TGTGCCAGCAACCAGGGGGCAGCTCTAGCCAAAAACATTCAGTACTTC

v_gene: TRBV6-5
j_gene: TRBJ2-7
abundance: many
d_gene: NA
CDR3aa: CASSYSDGGREQYF
CDR3nt: TGTGCCAGCAGTTACTCGGACGGGGGTCGGGAGCAGTACTTC

v_gene: TRBV20-1
j_gene: TRBJ2-3
abundance: NA
d_gene: TRBD1
CDR3aa: CSASRTGGGTDTQYF
CDR3nt: TGCAGTGCTAGTCGAACAGGGGGCGGCACAGATACGCAGTATTTT

v_gene: TRBV2
j_gene: TRBJ2-7
abundance: few
d_gene: NA
CDR3aa: CASSELRTREQYF
CDR3nt: TGTGCCAGCAGTGAGTTAAGAACGCGCGAGCAGTACTTC

v_gene: TRBV14
j_gene: TRBJ2-5
abundance: NA
d_gene: NA
CDR3aa: CAGSHYRGHGVETQYF
CDR3nt: TGTGCCGGCAGCCACTATCGCGGGCACGGGGTGGAGACCCAGTACTTC

v_gene: TRBV7-9
j_gene: TRBJ2-1
abundance: few
d_gene: TRBD1
CDR3aa: CASSTRQGIRYNEQFF
CDR3nt: TGTGCCAGCAGCACTCGACAGGGTATACGTTACAATGAGCAGTTCTTC